These T cell receptor beta chains were read from a single sample in a study of blood T cell repertoires in COVID-19. The assay was immunoSEQ multiplex PCR, and TCRdb's table has in-frame clones only and misses some. The data contain 210,000 or so clones, about 90% of them singletons. The sample taken for sequencing was peripheral blood. These receptors all stem from a man over 45 with acute or convalescent COVID-19. The CDR3 runs from the conserved cysteine through the conserved F or W. The order of the fields is V gene, J gene, clone size, D gene, CDR3 protein, CDR3 DNA. A D gene is named only where the DNA matches it firmly. Clone size is shown for a subset of rows, as once, few, many or a class of expanded clone.

v_gene: TRBV6-4; j_gene: TRBJ2-1; abundance: -; d_gene: TRBD2; CDR3aa: CASSGTGLAGVNEQFF; CDR3nt: TGTGCCAGCAGTGGAACGGGACTAGCGGGAGTTAATGAGCAGTTCTTC
v_gene: TRBV28; j_gene: TRBJ2-2; abundance: -; d_gene: TRBD1; CDR3aa: CASTPGQGSGELFF; CDR3nt: TGTGCCAGCACCCCGGGACAGGGGTCCGGGGAGCTGTTTTTT
v_gene: TRBV5-8; j_gene: TRBJ2-1; abundance: -; d_gene: -; CDR3aa: CASSRVLYNEQFF; CDR3nt: TGTGCCAGCAGCCGCGTCCTATACAATGAGCAGTTCTTC
v_gene: TRBV7-2; j_gene: TRBJ2-3; abundance: -; d_gene: -; CDR3aa: CASSPRAASGTDTQYF; CDR3nt: TGTGCCAGCAGCCCGAGGGCGGCTAGCGGCACAGATACGCAGTATTTT
v_gene: TRBV11-1; j_gene: TRBJ1-1; abundance: -; d_gene: -; CDR3aa: CASSELATRTEAFF; CDR3nt: TGTGCCAGCAGCGAACTCGCCACGCGGACTGAAGCTTTCTTT
v_gene: TRBV9; j_gene: TRBJ1-4; abundance: -; d_gene: TRBD1; CDR3aa: CASSVAAGGYEKLFF; CDR3nt: TGTGCCAGCAGCGTAGCGGCAGGGGGCTATGAAAAACTGTTTTTT
v_gene: TRBV5-5; j_gene: TRBJ2-7; abundance: -; d_gene: -; CDR3aa: CASSLSSLADHYEQYF; CDR3nt: TGTGCCAGCAGCTTGAGCTCGCTAGCCGACCACTACGAGCAGTACTTC
v_gene: TRBV6-6; j_gene: TRBJ2-1; abundance: -; d_gene: TRBD1; CDR3aa: CASSPGGSFNEQFF; CDR3nt: TGTGCCAGCAGTCCAGGGGGCAGTTTTAATGAGCAGTTCTTC
v_gene: TRBV10-3; j_gene: TRBJ1-2; abundance: -; d_gene: -; CDR3aa: CAISAEGVNYGYTF; CDR3nt: TGTGCCATCAGCGCTGAGGGAGTTAACTATGGCTACACCTTC
v_gene: TRBV27; j_gene: TRBJ1-1; abundance: few; d_gene: TRBD1; CDR3aa: CASSPTGGMNTEAFF; CDR3nt: TGTGCCAGCAGTCCGACAGGGGGGATGAACACTGAAGCTTTCTTT
v_gene: TRBV5-4; j_gene: TRBJ2-3; abundance: -; d_gene: TRBD1; CDR3aa: CASRQGGTDTQYF; CDR3nt: TGTGCCAGCCGACAGGGAGGCACAGATACGCAGTATTTT
v_gene: TRBV18; j_gene: TRBJ2-1; abundance: -; d_gene: -; CDR3aa: CASSPPNTVGGENGEQFF; CDR3nt: TGTGCCAGCTCACCACCGAACACAGTGGGGGGAGAGAACGGTGAGCAGTTCTTC
v_gene: TRBV19; j_gene: TRBJ2-2; abundance: -; d_gene: TRBD1; CDR3aa: CASRNSDRDGFIGELFF; CDR3nt: TGTGCCAGTAGGAATTCGGACAGGGACGGTTTTATCGGGGAGCTGTTTTTT
v_gene: TRBV15; j_gene: TRBJ2-5; abundance: -; d_gene: -; CDR3aa: CATSQFDRKETQYF; CDR3nt: TGTGCCACCAGCCAGTTCGACAGAAAAGAGACCCAGTACTTC
v_gene: TRBV7-9; j_gene: TRBJ1-1; abundance: -; d_gene: -; CDR3aa: CASSPREGGKNTEAFF; CDR3nt: TGTGCCAGCAGCCCCCGTGAGGGGGGGAAGAACACTGAAGCTTTCTTT
v_gene: TRBV25-1; j_gene: TRBJ2-5; abundance: -; d_gene: TRBD2; CDR3aa: CASSAGGGETQYF; CDR3nt: TGTGCCAGCAGCGCGGGAGGGGGGGAGACCCAGTACTTC
v_gene: TRBV14; j_gene: TRBJ2-2; abundance: few; d_gene: -; CDR3aa: CASSLRGYTGELFF; CDR3nt: TGTGCCAGCAGCCTGCGAGGATACACCGGGGAGCTGTTTTTT
v_gene: TRBV29-1; j_gene: TRBJ2-3; abundance: -; d_gene: TRBD2; CDR3aa: CSVEARGGSTDTQYF; CDR3nt: TGCAGCGTTGAGGCCCGCGGGGGTAGCACAGATACGCAGTATTTT
v_gene: TRBV20-1; j_gene: TRBJ1-6; abundance: -; d_gene: TRBD1; CDR3aa: CSASTGQPHF; CDR3nt: TGCAGTGCTTCGACAGGGCAGCCCCACTTT
v_gene: TRBV6-2/TRBV6-3; j_gene: TRBJ1-1; abundance: -; d_gene: TRBD1; CDR3aa: CASSRDSHTEAFF; CDR3nt: TGTGCCAGCAGCAGGGACAGCCACACTGAAGCTTTCTTT
v_gene: TRBV19; j_gene: TRBJ1-5; abundance: -; d_gene: -; CDR3aa: CASSTSGTPNQPQHF; CDR3nt: TGTGCCAGTAGTACTTCCGGGACACCCAATCAGCCCCAGCATTTT
v_gene: TRBV4-3; j_gene: TRBJ2-3; abundance: -; d_gene: -; CDR3aa: CASSQAYQSRTDTQYF; CDR3nt: TGCGCCAGCAGCCAAGCTTACCAGTCCCGCACAGATACGCAGTATTTT
v_gene: TRBV6-5; j_gene: TRBJ2-1; abundance: -; d_gene: -; CDR3aa: CASSYSRVSSYNEQFF; CDR3nt: TGTGCCAGCAGTTACTCTCGGGTTAGCTCCTACAATGAGCAGTTCTTC
v_gene: TRBV7-2; j_gene: TRBJ1-1; abundance: -; d_gene: -; CDR3aa: CASSPQSGPNTEAFF; CDR3nt: TGTGCCAGCAGCCCTCAAAGCGGGCCGAACACTGAAGCTTTCTTT
v_gene: TRBV4-2; j_gene: TRBJ2-5; abundance: -; d_gene: TRBD2; CDR3aa: CASSLEGLARQETQYF; CDR3nt: TGTGCCAGCAGCCTAGAAGGACTAGCCCGCCAAGAGACCCAGTACTTC
v_gene: TRBV2; j_gene: TRBJ1-1; abundance: -; d_gene: TRBD1; CDR3aa: CASSPGQYVRTEAFF; CDR3nt: TGTGCCAGCAGCCCGGGACAGTATGTTCGAACTGAAGCTTTCTTT
v_gene: TRBV7-2; j_gene: TRBJ1-6; abundance: -; d_gene: -; CDR3aa: CASSLQGTDLTYNSPLHF; CDR3nt: TGTGCCAGCAGCTTACAGGGAACAGATTTAACCTATAATTCACCCCTCCACTTT
v_gene: TRBV7-8; j_gene: TRBJ1-5; abundance: -; d_gene: TRBD1; CDR3aa: CASSLGTGYNQPQHF; CDR3nt: TGTGCCAGCAGCTTAGGGACAGGGTATAATCAGCCCCAGCATTTT
v_gene: TRBV3-1/TRBV3-2; j_gene: TRBJ2-5; abundance: -; d_gene: TRBD2; CDR3aa: CASSQGTSPFETQYF; CDR3nt: TGTGCCAGCAGCCAGGGGACTAGCCCCTTCGAGACCCAGTACTTC
v_gene: TRBV5-1; j_gene: TRBJ2-7; abundance: -; d_gene: -; CDR3aa: CASSLLLASYEQYF; CDR3nt: TGCGCCAGCAGCTTGCTACTAGCCTCCTACGAGCAGTACTTC
v_gene: TRBV7-9; j_gene: TRBJ2-1; abundance: -; d_gene: TRBD1; CDR3aa: CASSPPTGDDNEQFF; CDR3nt: TGTGCCAGCAGCCCCCCCACAGGGGACGACAATGAGCAGTTCTTC
v_gene: TRBV6-1; j_gene: TRBJ1-2; abundance: few; d_gene: -; CDR3aa: CASSEGRSHFYGYTF; CDR3nt: TGTGCCAGCAGTGAAGGACGGAGCCACTTCTATGGCTACACCTTC
v_gene: TRBV7-8; j_gene: TRBJ1-5; abundance: few; d_gene: -; CDR3aa: CASSPGWVDQPQHF; CDR3nt: TGTGCCAGCAGCCCAGGATGGGTAGATCAGCCCCAGCATTTT
v_gene: TRBV2; j_gene: TRBJ1-2; abundance: -; d_gene: -; CDR3aa: CASSLARIANYGYTF; CDR3nt: TGTGCCAGCAGCCTTGCGCGGATCGCTAACTATGGCTACACCTTC
v_gene: TRBV13; j_gene: TRBJ1-1; abundance: -; d_gene: TRBD1; CDR3aa: CASSRGQMNTEAFF; CDR3nt: TGTGCCAGCAGCCGGGGACAGATGAACACTGAAGCTTTCTTT
v_gene: TRBV18; j_gene: TRBJ1-5; abundance: -; d_gene: TRBD1; CDR3aa: CASSADRDKVQPQHF; CDR3nt: TGTGCCAGCTCAGCAGACAGGGATAAGGTGCAGCCCCAGCATTTT
v_gene: TRBV7-9; j_gene: TRBJ2-1; abundance: -; d_gene: -; CDR3aa: CASSLVMSSYNEQFF; CDR3nt: TGTGCCAGCAGCTTAGTAATGAGCTCCTACAATGAGCAGTTCTTC
v_gene: TRBV15; j_gene: TRBJ2-2; abundance: -; d_gene: -; CDR3aa: CATSRDSGVTGELFF; CDR3nt: TGTGCCACCAGCAGAGATTCGGGGGTCACCGGGGAGCTGTTTTTT
v_gene: TRBV12-3/TRBV12-4; j_gene: TRBJ2-1; abundance: once; d_gene: -; CDR3aa: CASRRTVGEQFF; CDR3nt: TGTGCCAGCAGGCGGACTGTAGGGGAGCAGTTCTTC
v_gene: TRBV4-3; j_gene: TRBJ2-1; abundance: -; d_gene: -; CDR3aa: CASSQFQATSTFLGQFF; CDR3nt: TGCGCCAGCAGCCAATTTCAAGCGACCTCCACTTTCCTAGGGCAGTTCTTC
v_gene: TRBV11-2; j_gene: TRBJ2-7; abundance: -; d_gene: -; CDR3aa: CASSRAYEQYF; CDR3nt: TGTGCCAGCAGCCGCGCCTACGAGCAGTACTTC
v_gene: TRBV7-6; j_gene: TRBJ2-5; abundance: -; d_gene: -; CDR3aa: CASSLEQGRGETQYF; CDR3nt: TGTGCCAGCAGCTTAGAGCAGGGGCGCGGGGAGACCCAGTACTTC
v_gene: TRBV6-5; j_gene: TRBJ2-2; abundance: -; d_gene: TRBD1; CDR3aa: CAISTTGDTGELFF; CDR3nt: TGTGCCATCTCCACCACAGGGGACACCGGGGAGCTGTTTTTT
v_gene: TRBV28; j_gene: TRBJ1-1; abundance: -; d_gene: TRBD1; CDR3aa: CASSLSSDREAEAFF; CDR3nt: TGTGCCAGCAGTTTATCTTCGGACAGGGAGGCTGAAGCTTTCTTT
v_gene: TRBV18; j_gene: TRBJ2-1; abundance: -; d_gene: TRBD2; CDR3aa: CASSPALLAGGAYNEQFF; CDR3nt: TGTGCCAGCTCACCAGCCCTACTAGCGGGAGGCGCCTACAATGAGCAGTTCTTC
v_gene: TRBV5-1; j_gene: TRBJ2-1; abundance: -; d_gene: TRBD2; CDR3aa: CASSLGLAGALSPYNEQFF; CDR3nt: TGCGCCAGCAGCCTAGGACTAGCGGGGGCACTAAGTCCCTACAATGAGCAGTTCTTC
v_gene: TRBV18; j_gene: TRBJ1-6; abundance: -; d_gene: TRBD1; CDR3aa: CASSPGTGANSYNSPLHF; CDR3nt: TGTGCCAGCTCACCAGGGACAGGGGCGAACTCCTATAATTCACCCCTCCACTTT
v_gene: TRBV7-6; j_gene: TRBJ2-3; abundance: -; d_gene: TRBD2; CDR3aa: CASSLAGTSADTQYF; CDR3nt: TGTGCCAGCAGCTTAGCCGGGACTAGCGCCGATACGCAGTATTTT
v_gene: TRBV7-8; j_gene: TRBJ2-3; abundance: -; d_gene: TRBD2; CDR3aa: CASSLAPGTSGRADTQYF; CDR3nt: TGTGCCAGCAGCTTAGCCCCAGGGACTAGCGGGAGGGCCGATACGCAGTATTTT
v_gene: TRBV11-2; j_gene: TRBJ2-1; abundance: -; d_gene: TRBD2; CDR3aa: CASSLGGTSDYNEQFF; CDR3nt: TGTGCCAGCAGCTTAGGCGGGACTAGCGACTACAATGAGCAGTTCTTC
v_gene: TRBV28; j_gene: TRBJ1-4; abundance: -; d_gene: TRBD1; CDR3aa: CASRPSDRQHNEKLFF; CDR3nt: TGTGCCAGCAGACCTTCGGACAGGCAACATAATGAAAAACTGTTTTTT